This T cell receptor beta chain was observed in a study of cytomegalovirus exposure and HLA in healthy donors. Findings and limits, study-wide: With DRB1 most and HLA-C fewest, TCR association rates differed between HLA loci in a later analysis. In an earlier analysis, productive rearrangement rates for most beta V segments clustered near 87% or 30%.

This PCR relied on a set of 60 Vbeta primers and 13 Jbeta primers. TCRdb's copy holds only in-frame clones and misses some; the assay was immunoSEQ multiplex PCR. The table lists 90,000 or so clones, roughly 82% of them singletons. Note on this clone: Its antigen is unidentified.

CDR3 length equals 17 residues. Germline trimming cut 6 bases from V and 1 base from J; bases unmatched to any gene: 12. Germline assignment: CDR1 MDHEN and CDR2 SYDVKM. The sequence came from a man aged 25-45 years in good health and CMV-seropositive. This chain connects TRBV28 to TRBJ2-5, with 9 positions matching TRBD1. Source material: PBMCs. Written as DNA, the CDR3 is TGTGCCAGCAGCGACCTTTGGGACAGGGATAGCCAAGAGACCCAGTACTTC. It yields the protein CASSDLWDRDSQETQYF.